The 22 T cell receptor beta chains given below trace back to one sample, sequenced in a study of T cells in Graves' hyperthyroidism and ophthalmopathy (dated by TCRdb to between 2018 and 2021). The receptor library was made with multiplex PCR. Instrument on record: Illumina HiSeq 2000. The TCR beta CDR3 regions were amplified from RNA transcripts. For the first round of RT-PCR on the TCR CDR3, the HTBI primer set was used together with the Qiagen OneStep RT-PCR kit. In TCRdb, the public reads were trimmed at Q25 with fastp and aligned with MiXCR, with productive beta chains retained. Rows merge per CDR3 protein into single entries with the most common DNA and genes. For this sample the table gives around 200,000 distinct CDR3 sequences, of which approximately 20% were detected only once. Jointly, the top ten make up about 48% of the sample. The material sequenced was blood. These receptors all come from a man aged 40-50 years with Graves' hyperthyroidism.

This clonotype has a handful of counts. The genes are TRBV18 and TRBJ1-3; no firm D call. CDR1 KGHSH and CDR2 LQKENI come from the germline V gene. CDR3 size: 14 residues. V lost 4 bases to trimming and J lost 1 base, with 8 bases between them. The CDR3 is CASSLDRSGNTIYF. The CDR3 DNA is TGTGCCAGCTCACTGGATAGGTCTGGAAACACCATATATTTT. The whole variable domain, filled in from reference TRBV18 and TRBJ1-3, reads NAGVMQNPRHLVRRRGQEARLRCSPMKGHSHVYWYRQLPEEGLKFMVYLQKENIIDESGMPKERFSAEFPKEGPSILRIQQVVRGDSAAYFCASSLDRSGNTIYFGEGSWLTVV.

This clonotype was picked up many times. The chain uses TRBV18 and TRBJ2-3, with D perhaps matching TRBD2 (5 bases). Germline CDR1 KGHSH, CDR2 LQKENI. The CDR3 has 14 residues. V lost 3 bases to trimming and J lost 4 bases, with 11 bases between them. In DNA form, the CDR3 reads TGTGCCAGCTCACCTGTGGAGGTGGCAGATACGCAGTATTTT. Its protein product is CASSPVEVADTQYF.

This clonotype was detected ten times or more. The chain uses TRBV27 and TRBJ2-1; a weak D match, TRBD2 (5 bases). This CDR3 comprises 15 residues. Germline CDR1 MNHEY, CDR2 SMNVEV (reference sequence). The V and J ends lost 4 bases and 6 bases respectively, with 16 bases between them. CDR3 region: CASSSGTPYPNEQFF. The CDR3, as DNA: TGTGCCAGCAGTTCGGGAACCCCCTACCCCAATGAGCAGTTCTTC.

The chain uses TRBV28 and TRBJ1-1; TRBD1 aligns across 10 bases. V lost 3 bases and J lost 1; bases outside the gene matches: 5. CDR3 length: 16 residues. Per germline, CDR1 MDHEN and CDR2 SYDVKM. The CDR3: CASSLDRGLRNTEAFF. The CDR3 bases are TGTGCCAGCAGTTTGGACAGGGGGTTAAGGAACACTGAAGCTTTCTTT. The full variable domain, its missing parts supplied by reference TRBV28 and TRBJ1-1, is DVKVTQSSRYLVKRTGEKVFLECVQDMDHENMFWYRQDPGLGLRLIYFSYDVKMKEKGDIPEGYSVSREKKERFSLILESASTNQTSMYLCASSLDRGLRNTEAFFGQGTRLTVV.

This clonotype has just a few counts. This sequence joins TRBV19 and TRBJ2-1; D tentatively reads TRBD1 or TRBD2 (5 bases each). CDR1 is LNHDA and CDR2 is SQIVND in the germline V gene (reference sequence). This CDR3 has 17 amino acids. With 4 bases removed from V and 4 bases from J, the gap between germline ends came to 20 bases. The CDR3 here is CASSSVLSGRSYNEQFF. CDR3 sequence (DNA): TGTGCCAGTAGTAGTGTTTTATCGGGACGGAGTTACAATGAGCAGTTCTTC.

CDR3 loop: CASSLPGTGETQYF. The CDR3 nucleotides read TGTGCCAGCAGCTTACCGGGGACAGGAGAGACCCAGTACTTC. This chain uses TRBV7-6 with TRBJ2-5, with 8 bases fitting TRBD1. V shed 2 bases and J 4 bases; nucleotides not matched to a gene: 3. The CDR3 contains 14 residues. Germline assignment: CDR1 SGHVS and CDR2 FNYEAQ.

This clonotype has only a few counts. The rearrangement links TRBV19 to TRBJ2-7; TRBD1 matches at 9 bases. The V segment lost 8 bases and the J segment 4 bases; nucleotides outside the gene matches: 6. The germline CDR1 and CDR2 sequences are LNHDA and SQIVND (reference sequence). The CDR3 sequence is 13 residues long. As DNA, the CDR3 is TGTGCCAGTGGAGGACAGGGGAGGTACGAGCAGTACTTC. The encoded protein is CASGGQGRYEQYF.

This clonotype appeared many times. J is TRBJ2-3 and V is TRBV7-3, with 7 bases lining up with TRBD2. Germline CDR1 is SGHTA and CDR2 is FQGTGA. The CDR3 is 15 residues long. V shed 2 bases, J shed 1 base, and the junction held 3 bases outside the gene matches. The DNA of the CDR3 is TGTGCCAGCAGCTTAGGCGCGGGGGGCACAGATACGCAGTATTTT. Its translation is CASSLGAGGTDTQYF.

This clonotype has more than one count but fewer than ten. The V call is TRBV27, the J call TRBJ2-5, with TRBD2 as a possible D gene (5 bases). This CDR3 has 11 residues. V was trimmed by 7 bases and J by 6 bases, leaving 9 bases between them. In germline, CDR1 is MNHEY, CDR2 SMNVEV (reference sequence). CDR3 nucleotide sequence: TGTGCCAGCATCGGAGGAAAGACCCAGTACTTC. This encodes CASIGGKTQYF.

This clonotype was found many times. This sequence joins TRBV2 and TRBJ1-2; unclear D gene. V gave up 4 bases and J gave up 6 bases, with 9 bases separating them. Germline loops: CDR1 SNHLY, CDR2 FYNNEI. The CDR3 runs 12 residues. The DNA of the CDR3 is TGTGCCAGCAGTGTCCAGGTTAATGGCTACACCTTC. It is translated as CASSVQVNGYTF. Together with reference TRBV2 and TRBJ1-2, the CDR3 gives the full variable domain: EPEVTQTPSHQVTQMGQEVILRCVPISNHLYFYWYRQILGQKVEFLVSFYNNEISEKSEIFDDQFSVERPDGSNFTLKIRSTKLEDSAMYFCASSVQVNGYTFGSGTRLTVV.

Many counts were recorded for this clonotype. The V call is TRBV27, the J call TRBJ2-7; D is unresolved. CDR1 is MNHEY, CDR2 SMNVEV, per germline (reference sequence). The germline V and J ends were trimmed by 3 bases and 1 base, with 10 bases remaining between them. The CDR3 totals 14 residues. CDR3 protein: CASSLILGSYEQYF. In nucleotides, the CDR3 is TGTGCCAGCAGTTTGATTTTAGGGTCCTACGAGCAGTACTTC.

The J gene is TRBJ1-1, the V gene TRBV5-1; D is unresolved. The V and J ends lost 4 bases and 6 bases respectively, with 13 bases between them. The CDR3 has 13 amino acids. Germline CDR1 reads SGHRS; CDR2 reads YFSETQ. CDR3 in DNA: TGCGCCAGCAGCCTGATGGTGCGCGCTGAAGCTTTCTTT. As protein: CASSLMVRAEAFF.

This clonotype has ten or more counts. The V gene is TRBV5-1, the J gene TRBJ1-1; D ambiguous. CDR3 length equals 14 residues. V was shortened by 0 bases and J by 4 bases, with 10 bases between the two germline ends. The germline CDR1 and CDR2 sequences are SGHRS and YFSETQ. The DNA for the CDR3 is TGCGCCAGCAGCTTGGTAAGGCCTGGCACTGAAGCTTTCTTT. This codes for CASSLVRPGTEAFF.

This clonotype was detected ten times or more. The rearrangement joins TRBV12-3 or TRBV12-4 to TRBJ2-1; D not certain. Deletions cut 0 bases from V and 3 bases from J, with 12 bases between. This CDR3 is 16 amino acids long. The CDR3 protein is CASSLASGFVYNEQFF. As DNA, the CDR3 is TGTGCCAGCAGTTTAGCGAGTGGGTTCGTCTACAATGAGCAGTTCTTC.

The sample holds many counts of this clonotype. The chain couples TRBV3-1 to TRBJ2-1; D is possibly TRBD1 or TRBD2 (5 bases each). V lost 1 base, J lost 13 bases, and 14 bases lay in between. CDR3 length: 13 residues. From germline, CDR1 is LGHDT and CDR2 YNNKEL (reference sequence). The CDR3 DNA is TGTGCCAGCAGCCAAGCGACCCGGGACCCACAGTTCTTC. Its translation is CASSQATRDPQFF.

The V and J genes are TRBV4-1 and TRBJ1-6; possibly TRBD1 for D (5 bases). The V and J ends lost 4 bases and 7 bases respectively, with 11 bases between them. The germline V gene has CDR1 MGHRA and CDR2 YSYEKL. CDR3 size: 14 residues. This chain's CDR3 is CASSRDWGNSPLHF. CDR3 in DNA: TGCGCCAGCAGCCGAGACTGGGGGAATTCACCCCTCCACTTT.

This clonotype was counted a few times. The gene calls are TRBV6-1 and TRBJ2-3, with 12 bases aligning to TRBD2. Germline V gene sequence: CDR1 MNHNS, CDR2 SASEGT. The CDR3 is 16 residues long. The ends lost 6 bases at V and 6 bases at J; junction bases unmatched: 10. CDR3 region: CASRPPSGGAVDTQYF. DNA of the CDR3: TGTGCCAGCAGACCCCCTAGCGGGGGGGCTGTCGATACGCAGTATTTT.

This clonotype was recorded many times. The chain employs TRBV2 and TRBJ1-1; D not certain. Germline V gene sequence: CDR1 SNHLY, CDR2 FYNNEI. The CDR3 consists of 12 residues. V lost 8 bases to trimming and J lost 0 bases, with 7 bases between them. The CDR3 loop reads CASSVMNTEAFF. The CDR3 DNA reads TGTGCCAGCTCGGTCATGAACACTGAAGCTTTCTTT. Full variable domain (remainder filled in from reference TRBV2 and TRBJ1-1): EPEVTQTPSHQVTQMGQEVILRCVPISNHLYFYWYRQILGQKVEFLVSFYNNEISEKSEIFDDQFSVERPDGSNFTLKIRSTKLEDSAMYFCASSVMNTEAFFGQGTRLTVV.

As concerns this clonotype: Just one base apart from a much larger clone, this may be a read error. In this CDR3 the conserved last residue, phenylalanine or tryptophan, is missing, so a read error is likely. The genes are TRBV10-3 and TRBJ2-3; a possible D gene is TRBD2 (6 bases). Germline assignment: CDR1 ENHRY and CDR2 SYGVKD. The CDR3 totals 13 residues. V shed 10 bases and J shed 0 bases, with 11 bases lying between them. CDR3 coding DNA: TGTGCCACGCAGGGACTCAGCACAGATACGCAGTATCTT. It yields the protein CATQGLSTDTQYL.

The J gene is TRBJ2-7, the V gene TRBV10-3; the D is unclear. The germline V gene has CDR1 ENHRY and CDR2 SYGVKD. V was trimmed by 11 bases and J by 0 bases, leaving 8 bases between them. There are 11 residues in the CDR3. CDR3 in amino acids: CAASDSYEQYF. The DNA of the CDR3 is TGTGCCGCCTCCGACTCCTACGAGCAGTACTTC.

In this sample, this clonotype turned up a few times. The rearrangement links TRBV4-2 to TRBJ1-5, with D perhaps TRBD1 (6 bases). Germline V lookup: CDR1 LGHNA, CDR2 YNFKEQ. The ends were cut back, 0 bases at V and 4 bases at J, with 13 bases in the middle. CDR3 length: 16 residues. This CDR3 reads CASSQEAGAWNQPQHF. DNA for the CDR3: TGTGCCAGCAGCCAAGAAGCGGGGGCTTGGAATCAGCCCCAGCATTTT.

Comment on this clonotype: At one end, the junction sequence differs from germline, possibly due to a read error. V and J are TRBV5-8 and TRBJ2-5; D is ambiguous. Germline V gives CDR1 SGHTS, CDR2 YDEGEE. The CDR3 totals 13 residues. The chain's CDR3 is CACSCNRKETQYF. The CDR3 nucleotides read TGTGCCTGCAGCTGCAACAGAAAAGAGACCCAGTACTTC. Full variable domain (rest looked up from reference TRBV5-8 and TRBJ2-5): EAGVTQSPTHLIKTRGQQATLRCSPISGHTSVYWYQQALGLGLQFLLWYDEGEERNRGNFPPRFSGRQFPNYSSELNVNALELEDSALYLCACSCNRKETQYFGPGTRLLVL.